This T cell receptor (beta chain) was sequenced during a study of cytomegalovirus exposure and HLA in healthy donors. Study details: Among the 400 or so donors who were genotyped, about 80% fell in the genetic ancestry cluster that is associated with self-reported Caucasian donors.

V lost 2 bases to trimming and J lost 9 bases, with 12 bases between them. The CDR3 runs 13 residues. Germline assignment: CDR1 LGHNA and CDR2 YNFKEQ. Whereas donors were nominally healthy upon sampling, unrecorded immune exposures were probable. PCR was performed using 60 Vbeta and 13 Jbeta primers. Clones were sequenced by immunoSEQ multiplex PCR, and TCRdb holds only the in-frame ones, with some missing. Its listing shows some 75,000 clones. About this clone: Its specificity is unknown.

Overall study findings and caveats: A later analysis linked about 17,000 TCR beta sequences to HLA alleles at 0.05 false discovery rate. In an earlier analysis, about 87% or about 30%: the productive usage of most TCR beta V segments.

The chain carries TRBV4-2 and TRBJ2-3; D is undetermined. The source is a female donor in good health and CMV-seropositive. Sequencing was done on a sample of PBMCs. The CDR3 sequence: CASSQSPVPTQYF. The CDR3 DNA is TGTGCCAGCAGCCAATCTCCGGTACCCACGCAGTATTTT.